This is a list of T cell receptor beta chains from one sample in a study of OX40 agonist ivuxolimab in advanced cancers. TCRdb's copy holds only in-frame clones and misses some; the assay was immunoSEQ multiplex PCR. The top ten hold 7.5% to 10% of the sample, which has 50,000 to 80,000 clones, roughly 81% seen once. The starting material was CD4+ or CD8+ T cells sorted from blood, obtained in a trial of the OX40 agonist ivuxolimab. The receptors were gathered from an adult with an advanced solid tumor such as melanoma, head and neck, liver or kidney cancer. The CDR3 runs from the conserved cysteine through the conserved F or W. D genes are given only for firm matches. Clone sizes are given selectively: once, few, many, or a class where the clone is expanded.

j_gene,d_gene,abundance,v_gene,CDR3aa,CDR3nt
TRBJ2-2,.,few,TRBV7-6,CASSLHTGELFF,TGTGCCAGCAGCTTACACACCGGGGAGCTGTTTTTT
TRBJ2-2,.,once,TRBV5-1,CASRSLGTLNTGELFF,TGCGCCAGCAGATCCCTCGGGACTCTTAACACCGGGGAGCTGTTTTTT
TRBJ2-3,.,.,TRBV7-3,CASSFPGSRQYF,TGTGCCAGCAGCTTCCCGGGTTCAAGGCAGTATTTT
TRBJ1-5,.,.,TRBV19,CASSIGEQFKQPQHF,TGTGCCAGTAGTATAGGAGAGCAGTTCAAGCAGCCCCAGCATTTT
TRBJ2-1,TRBD2,.,TRBV30,CAWSVPWTSGRRNEQFF,TGTGCCTGGAGTGTACCCTGGACTAGCGGGAGACGCAATGAGCAGTTCTTC
TRBJ1-2,TRBD1,.,TRBV7-8,CASSPRTGVPYGYTF,TGTGCCAGCAGCCCTCGGACAGGCGTACCCTATGGCTACACCTTC
TRBJ2-7,TRBD2,.,TRBV27,CASSTAAGFVTYEQYF,TGTGCCAGCAGTACCGCAGCGGGGTTCGTCACCTACGAGCAGTACTTC
TRBJ1-4,.,.,TRBV19,CASSLGQTRSNEKLFF,TGTGCCAGTAGTCTCGGACAGACCCGGTCTAATGAAAAACTGTTTTTT
TRBJ2-3,.,.,TRBV7-3,CASGLRGRSTDTQYF,TGTGCCAGCGGGTTAAGGGGCCGAAGCACAGATACGCAGTATTTT
TRBJ2-5,.,.,TRBV4-2,CASSQDSLETQYF,TGTGCCAGCAGCCAAGATTCCTTAGAGACCCAGTACTTC
TRBJ2-7,.,.,TRBV7-3,CASSLSYSYEQYF,TGTGCCAGCAGCTTAAGCTATTCCTACGAGCAGTACTTC
TRBJ2-3,.,.,TRBV27,CASSLQKYTDTQYF,TGTGCCAGCAGTTTGCAAAAATACACAGATACGCAGTATTTT
TRBJ1-1,.,.,TRBV7-3,CASSLTGKNTEAFF,TGTGCCAGCAGCTTAACAGGGAAGAACACTGAAGCTTTCTTT
TRBJ2-1,.,.,TRBV11-3,CASSLQDGDNEQFF,TGTGCCAGCAGCTTACAGGACGGGGACAATGAGCAGTTCTTC
TRBJ2-2,.,.,TRBV5-1,CASSLPRGGPGELFF,TGCGCCAGCAGCTTGCCGCGTGGGGGCCCCGGGGAGCTGTTTTTT
TRBJ1-1,TRBD1,.,TRBV11-2,CASSLTGQGNTEAFF,TGTGCCAGCAGCCTAACTGGACAGGGGAACACTGAAGCTTTCTTT
TRBJ1-6,TRBD1,.,TRBV18,CASSSGGYNSPLHF,TGTGCCAGCTCCTCAGGGGGCTATAATTCACCCCTCCACTTT
TRBJ2-3,TRBD2,.,TRBV9,CASSVFSGNPDTQYF,TGTGCCAGCAGCGTTTTTAGCGGGAACCCAGATACGCAGTATTTT
TRBJ2-3,.,.,TRBV5-1,CASSWGASTDTQYF,TGCGCCAGCAGCTGGGGGGCTAGCACAGATACGCAGTATTTT
TRBJ2-1,TRBD2,.,TRBV10-2,CASSEWSGRFNEQFF,TGCGCCAGCAGTGAGTGGAGCGGGAGATTCAATGAGCAGTTCTTC
TRBJ1-2,.,.,TRBV7-2,CASSSMQGSYGYTF,TGTGCCAGCAGCTCGATGCAGGGGAGCTATGGCTACACCTTC
TRBJ2-1,.,once,TRBV10-3,CAISESPASSYNEQFF,TGTGCCATCAGTGAGTCCCCTGCGAGCTCCTACAATGAGCAGTTCTTC
TRBJ1-1,.,.,TRBV27,CASSFTGFTEAFF,TGTGCCAGCAGTTTTACAGGGTTCACTGAAGCTTTCTTT
TRBJ1-5,.,.,TRBV9,CASSLHGSINQPQHF,TGTGCCAGCAGCCTTCACGGCAGCATCAATCAGCCCCAGCATTTT
TRBJ2-2,.,.,TRBV2,CASVGTEYTGELFF,TGTGCCAGTGTCGGGACGGAATACACCGGGGAGCTGTTTTTT